This TCR beta chain was obtained from a study of T cell repertoires in cytomegalovirus infection. On the study more broadly: Recently identified HLA-C-restricted CMV epitopes were among the peptides used. Signatures in public TCR beta sequences pointed to both CMV infection and matching HLA type. Notes on the study in general: Individuals carrying CMV plus the relevant HLA were identified by cumulative frequency of public TCR beta families.

This clonotype occurred many times. Its target is not known. This CDR3 has 13 residues. V lost 4 bases and J 2 bases, leaving 7 bases between the germline ends. The germline gives CDR1 SGHTA, CDR2 FQGNSA. Each CDR3 protein is one row after TCRdb ran MiXCR on the reads. The sample has approximately 910,000 distinct CDR3 sequences; roughly 30% are singletons. The material sequenced was cultured CD8+ T cells from PBMCs, taken from culture after CMV antigen stimulation. The chain employs TRBV7-2 and TRBJ2-3; no clear D gene. The clonotype originates from a human donor in good health (CMV status not recorded). Some clones in this sample may be carry-over from other donors' samples. The CDR3 loop reads CASSYQVTDTQYF. CDR3 coding DNA: TGTGCCAGCAGCTACCAGGTCACAGATACGCAGTATTTT.